Shown below are 25 T cell receptor beta chains from a single sample sequenced in a study. Cells sorted as Tregs were CD4+, CD25+ and CD127-/low. TCRdb fed the 5' RACE reads into MiXCR, producing one record per CDR3 protein. The sample lists 5,500 to 8,000 distinct CDR3 sequences, 65% to 85% occurring once. Sequencing was carried out using tumor-infiltrating Tregs sorted from the breast tumor. The receptors here all came from a female donor with breast cancer.

This clonotype was seen a few times. The chain recombines TRBV5-6 with TRBJ2-5, with D perhaps given as TRBD1 or TRBD2 (5 bases each). CDR1 and CDR2 (germline): SGHDT, YYEEEE. The CDR3 is 17 residues long. The germline V and J ends were trimmed by 2 bases and 0 bases, with 17 bases remaining between them. The CDR3 region is CASSLLGQGANQETQYF. The CDR3 region has the DNA TGTGCCAGCAGCTTATTGGGGCAGGGAGCCAACCAAGAGACCCAGTACTTC.

The chain carries TRBV10-1 and TRBJ2-1; 9 bases align to TRBD2. There are 15 residues in the CDR3. J lost 6 bases, V lost 3 bases, and 6 bases had no gene match. Germline V gene sequence: CDR1 WNHNN, CDR2 SYGVQD (reference sequence). For the CDR3, the DNA is TGCGCCAGCAGTGAAGGGACTAGCCTTGGCAATGAGCAGTTCTTC. It yields the protein CASSEGTSLGNEQFF.

This sequence joins TRBV27 and TRBJ2-7; D is tentatively TRBD1 or TRBD2 (5 bases each). Trimming removed 9 bases from V and 4 bases from J, with 22 bases in between. This CDR3 has 15 amino acids. Germline CDR1 MNHEY, CDR2 SMNVEV (reference sequence). CDR3 nucleotide sequence: TGTGCCAGTCGCACCGGGACCTTCGGCCTTTACGAGCAGTACTTC. Its translation: CASRTGTFGLYEQYF.

This clonotype was observed a few times. The rearrangement joins TRBV29-1 to TRBJ2-7; D perhaps matches TRBD2 (6 bases). This CDR3 is 15 amino acids long. CDR1 SQVTM and CDR2 ANQGSEA come from the germline V gene. V was clipped by 2 bases and J by 0 bases, with 14 bases between them. The CDR3 DNA reads TGCAGCGTTGAATTGTTTCGGGGGAGCTCCTACGAGCAGTACTTC. Translation gives CSVELFRGSSYEQYF.

This clonotype was seen more than once but under ten times. V and J are TRBV27 and TRBJ2-7; 7 positions match TRBD2. Trimming at V came to 9 bases and at J to 4 bases, leaving 6 bases not matched to a gene. In germline, CDR1 is MNHEY, CDR2 SMNVEV (reference sequence). The CDR3 length is 12 residues. CDR3 protein: CASRGREYEQYF. For the CDR3, the DNA is TGTGCCAGTCGTGGGCGGGAGTACGAGCAGTACTTC.

Turning to this clonotype: The junction differs from germline at one of its ends, possibly a read error. The chain uses TRBV12-3 or TRBV12-4 and TRBJ1-4; no reliable D call. This CDR3 is built from 14 residues. The CDR3 loop reads CASSPPSQNEKLYF. CDR3 in DNA: TGTGCCAGCAGTCCACCTTCGCAGAATGAAAAACTGTATTTT.

This clonotype was detected a few times. V and J are TRBV6-1 and TRBJ1-3; no firm D call. Germline values: CDR1 MNHNS, CDR2 SASEGT. The CDR3 totals 14 residues. V lost 3 bases, J lost 0 bases, and 6 bases lay in between. The CDR3 region is CASSEQSSGNTIYF. DNA of the CDR3: TGTGCCAGCAGTGAGCAGAGCTCTGGAAACACCATATATTTT.

This clonotype was counted between two and nine times. This chain joins TRBV20-1 and TRBJ2-3; D unresolved. The CDR3 runs 11 residues. The germline gives CDR1 DFQATT, CDR2 SNEGSKA (reference sequence). V was trimmed by 1 base and J by 6 bases, leaving 5 bases between them. The CDR3 is CSARAADTQYF. The DNA of the CDR3 is TGCAGTGCTAGAGCGGCCGATACGCAGTATTTT.

The chain has TRBV20-1 and TRBJ2-7; D is undetermined. The germline V gene has CDR1 DFQATT and CDR2 SNEGSKA (reference sequence). The CDR3 covers 14 residues. V shed 0 bases and J shed 3 bases, with 12 bases lying between them. The CDR3 loop is CSARDLVNSYEQYF. In nucleotides, the CDR3 is TGCAGTGCTAGAGATCTCGTCAACAGCTACGAGCAGTACTTC.

The gene calls are TRBV6-5 and TRBJ1-5; 7 bases match TRBD1. V shed 8 bases, J shed 7 bases, and the junction held 5 bases outside the gene matches. Germline CDR1 reads MNHEY; CDR2 reads SVGAGI. CDR3 length equals 12 residues. Here the CDR3 reads CASRTGEQPQHF. The CDR3 DNA sequence: TGTGCCAGCCGTACAGGGGAACAGCCCCAGCATTTT.

The rearrangement joins TRBV12-3 or TRBV12-4 to TRBJ2-3; D unresolved. The CDR3 spans 15 residues. Between the trimmed V and J ends, which lost 1 base and 2 bases, there was a span of 10 bases. CDR3 in DNA: TGTGCCAGCAGTTTAGGGCGACACTCCACAGATACGCAGTATTTT. This translates into CASSLGRHSTDTQYF.

The CDR3: CASSQGPQPQHF. The CDR3 nucleotides are TGCGCCAGCAGCCAGGGGCCCCAGCCCCAGCATTTT. The chain links TRBV10-1 to TRBJ1-5, with a tentative D call TRBD1 (6 bases). Germline V lookup: CDR1 WNHNN, CDR2 SYGVQD (reference sequence). Between the trimmed V and J ends, which lost 6 bases and 7 bases, there was a span of 10 bases. CDR3 length: 12 amino acids.

The DNA for the CDR3 is TGTGCCATCGGGGCAGCCAACTCTGGGGCCAACGTCCTGACTTTC. This codes for CAIGAANSGANVLTF. The chain is built from TRBV12-3 or TRBV12-4 and TRBJ2-6; D is possibly TRBD1 or TRBD2 (5 bases each). The CDR3 contains 15 residues. Trimming left V 10 bases short and J 0 bases short, with 13 bases between.

The rearrangement links TRBV2 to TRBJ2-5; the D gene is possibly TRBD2 (6 bases). Looked up from germline, CDR1 is SNHLY and CDR2 is FYNNEI. V was pared by 0 bases and J by 5 bases, with 10 bases between. This CDR3 has 14 amino acids. The DNA of the CDR3 is TGTGCCAGCAGTGAAGCGCGGGAACGGGAGACCCAGTACTTC. Its translation: CASSEARERETQYF.

The gene calls are TRBV6-5 and TRBJ1-1; TRBD1 is a possible D gene (6 bases). The CDR3 is 13 amino acids. In germline, CDR1 is MNHEY, CDR2 SVGAGI. V lost 7 bases, J lost 8 bases, and 17 bases lay in between. CDR3 amino acids: CASTPWGGTEAFF. DNA for the CDR3: TGTGCCAGCACCCCATGGGGGGGCACAGAAGCTTTCTTT.

The J gene is TRBJ2-7, the V gene TRBV5-1; the D gene is possibly TRBD2 (6 bases). Trimming took off 5 bases at V and 2 bases at J, with 11 bases between the two ends. CDR3 length: 13 amino acids. The germline gives CDR1 SGHRS, CDR2 YFSETQ. The DNA of the CDR3 is TGCGCCAGCAGGGGGACTGAAGCCTACGAGCAGTACTTC. Translating it yields CASRGTEAYEQYF. The complete variable domain, with remaining parts taken from reference TRBV5-1 and TRBJ2-7, reads KAGVTQTPRYLIKTRGQQVTLSCSPISGHRSVSWYQQTPGQGLQFLFEYFSETQRNKGNFPGRFSGRQFSNSRSEMNVSTLELGDSALYLCASRGTEAYEQYFGPGTRLTVT.

A single count supports this clonotype. V gene TRBV6-4 combines with J gene TRBJ2-2, with D unclear. The CDR3 has 14 amino acids. V was clipped by 5 bases and J by 1 base, with 8 bases between them. The germline V gene encodes CDR1 MRHNA and CDR2 SNTAGT. The CDR3 region has the DNA TGTGCCAGCAGTTATAGTGGGAACACCGGGGAGCTGTTTTTT. Its translation: CASSYSGNTGELFF.

J is TRBJ1-3 and V is TRBV20-1, with D perhaps matching TRBD1 (6 bases). V shed 0 bases and J shed 3 bases, with 12 bases lying between them. The CDR3 loop spans 15 amino acids. CDR1 is DFQATT, CDR2 SNEGSKA, per germline (reference sequence). CDR3 bases: TGCAGTGCTAGAGATGGCAGGGGTAATGGAAACACCATATATTTT. Translating it yields CSARDGRGNGNTIYF.

The chain uses TRBV6-1 and TRBJ1-6; D unresolved. Germline V gene sequence: CDR1 MNHNS, CDR2 SASEGT. This CDR3 spans 18 amino acids. V lost 6 bases to trimming and J lost 4 bases, with 22 bases between them. The CDR3: CASRPPTSRAGYNSPLHF. CDR3 bases: TGTGCCAGCAGACCCCCAACCTCCCGTGCGGGGTATAATTCACCCCTCCACTTT.

This chain uses TRBV4-2 with TRBJ2-3; perhaps TRBD2 as D (7 bases). The tail of the sequence fits TRBJ2-5 better, so the J call may be wrong. This CDR3 is 16 amino acids long. The V gene's germline CDR1 is LGHNA and CDR2 YNFKEQ. The CDR3 protein is CASSQGGRGGSETQYF. The CDR3, as DNA: TGTGCCAGCAGCCAAGGGGGAAGGGGGGGATCTGAGACCCAGTACTTC.

This clonotype has a handful of counts. This chain uses TRBV28 with TRBJ2-7, with D perhaps matching TRBD1 (5 bases). The germline CDR1 and CDR2 sequences are MDHEN and SYDVKM. The CDR3 length is 14 residues. V lost 7 bases and J 0 bases, leaving 13 bases between the germline ends. The CDR3, as DNA: TGTGCCAGCACTGAGACAGTCCCCTCCTACGAGCAGTACTTC. It specifies CASTETVPSYEQYF.

The rearrangement links TRBV4-2 to TRBJ1-3; the D gene is possibly TRBD1 (6 bases). Germline-derived CDR1 and CDR2 are LGHNA and YNFKEQ. CDR3 length: 14 residues. V was clipped by 2 bases and J by 4 bases, with 9 bases between them. The CDR3 spells CASSQTGLGNTIYF. In DNA form, the CDR3 reads TGTGCCAGCAGCCAAACAGGGTTAGGAAACACCATATATTTT.

This clonotype appeared a few times. The chain combines TRBV5-1 with TRBJ2-2; either TRBD1 or TRBD2 may supply D (5 bases each). Germline CDR1 reads SGHRS; CDR2 reads YFSETQ. Between the trimmed V and J ends, which lost 4 bases and 2 bases, there was a span of 12 bases. The CDR3 contains 15 residues. CDR3 in DNA: TGCGCCAGCAGCCGAGGGACCCATAACACCGGGGAGCTGTTTTTT. The encoded protein is CASSRGTHNTGELFF.

This clonotype was recorded once. Because it lacks the conserved phenylalanine or tryptophan at the end, this CDR3 is likely a read error. This chain links TRBV4-1 with TRBJ1-1, with D tentatively TRBD1 (6 bases). V lost 1 base and J 4 bases, leaving 13 bases between the germline ends. Germline CDR1 and CDR2: MGHRA and YSYEKL. There are 15 residues in the CDR3. The CDR3 region has the DNA TGCGCCAGCAGCCAAGGAGGGACACGGCGCACTGAAGCTTTCTAT. Encoded protein: CASSQGGTRRTEAFY.

The chain couples TRBV5-1 to TRBJ2-5, with a tentative D call TRBD1 (6 bases). V was clipped by 4 bases and J by 3 bases, with 13 bases between them. CDR3 length equals 14 residues. Germline V CDR1 and CDR2: SGHRS, YFSETQ. DNA for the CDR3: TGCGCCAGCAGCGTCCGGACAGATGAAGAGACCCAGTACTTC. As protein: CASSVRTDEETQYF.